This T cell receptor beta chain was recorded in a study of cytomegalovirus exposure and HLA in healthy donors (dated by TCRdb to 2016 to 2017). About the study as a whole: A later analysis indicated that the roughly 120 validation repertoires were generated on the platform also employed for the 600 to 750 repertoires of the first cohort. The study combined high-throughput TCR immunosequencing, statistical association of individual TCRs with disease status, and machine learning to predict cytomegalovirus infection status. Along with the approximately 600-subject first cohort, a separate validation cohort of over 90 different subjects was used. The study was designed to test whether signatures of past pathogen exposure could be identified by cataloging public T cell receptors.

Summary of the overall study and its limitations: The study listed 164 TCR beta chains as associated with cytomegalovirus. Across donors, most TCR sequences were observed very rarely, whereas some public TCRs were present in many individuals. All 130 or so repertoires were used to score co-occurrence in the validation cohort in a later analysis, because that analysis had no HLA typing for the cohort. Of the cluster scores, 90% to 95% were above 0 in a later analysis, which found that TCRs clustered in the first cohort also tended to co-occur in the 95 to 150 validation repertoires. Cytomegalovirus status was reported to be diagnosed by the classifier with high specificity and sensitivity in both the original and validation cohorts. A few of the identified cytomegalovirus-associated TCR beta chains were confirmed in vitro to be specific for cytomegalovirus antigens. According to the authors, the approach could potentially be generalized to other disease states and immunological phenotypes.

The donors belonged to the validation cohort of about 110 subjects, which was separate from the approximately 700-subject first cohort. The library came from the immunoSEQ multiplex PCR assay. Regarding the original processing steps: A statistical classification framework was built for diagnosing cytomegalovirus status from the catalog of TCR beta chain sequences. TCRdb mirrors the immuneACCESS table, restricted to in-frame sequences. Some clones are absent from its copies; in checked studies, under half trace to an unresolved V gene, and the reason for the others is unknown. D and trimming were read from the DNA, whereas the V and J calls and clone size are those reported in that table. The sample table records 160,000 or so clones; approximately 80% of these occur just once. The ten most abundant clones make up approximately 2% of the sample. Concerning this clone: Its recognized antigen is unknown. No base-level quality is on record; no much larger clone is a single base apart.

Sequencing used PBMCs. The sequence derives from a man aged 25-45 years in good health and CMV-seropositive.

The CDR3 sequence is CASSYGLTGANVLTF. In nucleotide form, the sequence is TGTGCCAGCAGTTACGGCCTTACTGGGGCCAACGTCCTGACTTTC. This chain is built from TRBV6-5 and TRBJ2-6, with the D gene not clear enough to name. The germline V gene sets CDR1 to MNHEY and CDR2 to SVGAGI. At the junction V is shortened by 2 bases and J by 2 bases, with 7 bases in between. Including cysteine and phenylalanine, the CDR3 has 15 amino acids. CDR3 DNA is the only sequence kept; it has 45 bases, read in frame from the first base.